Sequencing of this T cell receptor (beta chain) was carried out in a study of blood T cell repertoires in COVID-19. Study-level background: T cells, B-cell-depleted T cells, or PBMCs supplied cDNA or gDNA.

The protocol was immunoSEQ multiplex PCR, while the TCRdb copy is restricted to in-frame clones and leaves out a portion. The table has a few hundred thousand clones, more than 70% seen once. Sequenced material: peripheral blood. This clonotype was sampled from a woman between 50 and 59 years old with acute or convalescent COVID-19.

In nucleotides, the CDR3 is TGTGCCAGCAGTGTTCGCGGACAGGTTGAAAAACTGTTTTTT. Its translation: CASSVRGQVEKLFF. The chain uses TRBV25-1 and TRBJ1-4; 7 nucleotides agree with TRBD1. CDR1 and CDR2 (germline): MGHDK, SYGVNS. The junction had 6 bases not matched to a gene; V was cut back by 4 bases and J by 7 bases. The length of the CDR3 is 14 residues.